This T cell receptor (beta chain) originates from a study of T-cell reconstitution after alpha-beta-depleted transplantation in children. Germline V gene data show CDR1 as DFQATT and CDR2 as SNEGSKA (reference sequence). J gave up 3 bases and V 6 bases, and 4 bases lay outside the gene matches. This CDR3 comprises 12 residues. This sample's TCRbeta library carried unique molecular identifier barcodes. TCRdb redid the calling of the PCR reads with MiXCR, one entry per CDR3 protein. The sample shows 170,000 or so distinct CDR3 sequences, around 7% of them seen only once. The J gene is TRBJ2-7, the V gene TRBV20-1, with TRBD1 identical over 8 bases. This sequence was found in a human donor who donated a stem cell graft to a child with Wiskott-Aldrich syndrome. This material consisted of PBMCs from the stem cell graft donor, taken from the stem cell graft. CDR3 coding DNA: TGCAGTGCAACCGGGACAGGCTACGAGCAGTACTTC. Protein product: CSATGTGYEQYF.